This T cell receptor (beta chain) was recorded in a study of T cells in localized non-small cell lung cancer. Study-wide results and limits: Longer overall survival was seen with higher T cell density measured in blood. Out of the top 100 tumor clones, a median around 57 were seen in adjacent lung. Since sequencing was restricted to only one region of the tumor, intratumor heterogeneity remains a possibility.

Note on this clone: Its antigen is unknown.

Per the germline V gene, CDR1 is MDHEN and CDR2 is SYDVKM. After removal of 5 bases from V and 4 bases from J, the junction contained 3 bases not matched to a gene. CDR3 size: 14 residues. Only in-frame clones appear in the TCRdb table, and some are missing; sequencing was by immunoSEQ multiplex PCR. The repertoire consists of 86,000 or so clones, with roughly four fifths occurring once and the leading ten covering under 3.5%. V gene TRBV28 combines with J gene TRBJ2-3; 10 bases match TRBD2. The material sequenced was peripheral blood, taken before any cancer treatment. The receptor was derived from a man between 40 and 75 years old with stage I lung adenocarcinoma. CDR3 in amino acids: CASSKAGGADTQYF. CDR3 in DNA: TGTGCCAGCAGTAAAGCGGGAGGGGCAGATACGCAGTATTTT.